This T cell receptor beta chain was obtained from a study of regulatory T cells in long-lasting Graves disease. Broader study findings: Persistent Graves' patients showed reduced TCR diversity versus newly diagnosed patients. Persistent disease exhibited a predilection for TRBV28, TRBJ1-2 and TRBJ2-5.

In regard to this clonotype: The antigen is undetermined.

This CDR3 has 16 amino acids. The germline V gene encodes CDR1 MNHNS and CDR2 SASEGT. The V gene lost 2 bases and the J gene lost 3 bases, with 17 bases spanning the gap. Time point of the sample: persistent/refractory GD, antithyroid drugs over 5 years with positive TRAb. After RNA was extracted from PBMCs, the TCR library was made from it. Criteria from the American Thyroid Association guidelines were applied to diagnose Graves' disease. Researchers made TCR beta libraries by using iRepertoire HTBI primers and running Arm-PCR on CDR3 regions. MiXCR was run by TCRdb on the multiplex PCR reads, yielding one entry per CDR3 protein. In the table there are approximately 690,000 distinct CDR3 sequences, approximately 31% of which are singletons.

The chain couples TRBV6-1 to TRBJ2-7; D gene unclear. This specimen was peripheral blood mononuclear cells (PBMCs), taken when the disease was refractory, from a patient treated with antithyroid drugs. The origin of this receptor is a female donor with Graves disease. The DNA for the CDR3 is TGTGCCAGCAGTGAAACACTGGGCTCCCTCGTCTACGAGCAGTACTTC. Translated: CASSETLGSLVYEQYF.